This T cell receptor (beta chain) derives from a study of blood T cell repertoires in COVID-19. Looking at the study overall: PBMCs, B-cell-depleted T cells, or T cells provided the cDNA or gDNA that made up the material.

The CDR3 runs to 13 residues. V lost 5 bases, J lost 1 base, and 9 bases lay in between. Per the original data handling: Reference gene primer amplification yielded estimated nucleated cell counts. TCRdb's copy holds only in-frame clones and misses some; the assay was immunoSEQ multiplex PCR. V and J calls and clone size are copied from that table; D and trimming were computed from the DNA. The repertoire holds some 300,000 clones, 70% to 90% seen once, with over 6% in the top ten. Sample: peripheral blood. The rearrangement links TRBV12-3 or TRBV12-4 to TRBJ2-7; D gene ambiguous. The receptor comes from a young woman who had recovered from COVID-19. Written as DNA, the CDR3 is TGTGCCAGCAGTGATGACAAATCCTACGAGCAGTACTTC. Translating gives CASSDDKSYEQYF.